This is a list of T cell receptor beta chains from one sample in a study of OX40 agonist ivuxolimab in advanced cancers. Clones were read by immunoSEQ multiplex PCR, and TCRdb kept only the in-frame ones, dropping some. The sample lists roughly 50,000 clones; 84% were seen once. The sample here was CD4+ or CD8+ T cells sorted from blood, taken in a trial of the OX40 agonist ivuxolimab. Every receptor here comes from an adult with an advanced solid tumor such as melanoma, head and neck, liver or kidney cancer. CDR3s include the opening cysteine and the closing phenylalanine or tryptophan. The D gene is left open where the match is weak. Clone size is stated in some rows and not others, as once, few, many or a class when expanded.

v_call: TRBV11-3; clone_size: NA; j_call: TRBJ2-5; d_call: NA; cdr3_aa: CASSLDQGLGETQYF; cdr3_nt: TGTGCCAGCAGCTTAGATCAGGGGCTGGGAGAGACCCAGTACTTC
v_call: TRBV6-5; clone_size: NA; j_call: TRBJ2-1; d_call: NA; cdr3_aa: CASRSPAGYNEQFF; cdr3_nt: TGTGCCAGCAGGTCCCCAGCCGGGTACAATGAGCAGTTCTTC
v_call: TRBV5-4; clone_size: NA; j_call: TRBJ2-3; d_call: NA; cdr3_aa: CASSRAPDTQYF; cdr3_nt: TGTGCCAGCAGCAGGGCCCCAGATACGCAGTATTTT
v_call: TRBV29-1; clone_size: NA; j_call: TRBJ2-7; d_call: NA; cdr3_aa: CSVETSSYEQYF; cdr3_nt: TGCAGCGTTGAGACATCCTCCTACGAGCAGTACTTC
v_call: TRBV5-6; clone_size: NA; j_call: TRBJ1-2; d_call: NA; cdr3_aa: CASSQDVLYGYTF; cdr3_nt: TGTGCCAGCAGCCAGGACGTACTCTATGGCTACACCTTC
v_call: TRBV5-4; clone_size: NA; j_call: TRBJ2-1; d_call: TRBD2; cdr3_aa: CASSAGLAGTRGSYNEQFF; cdr3_nt: TGTGCCAGCAGCGCGGGACTAGCGGGGACGCGGGGCTCCTACAATGAGCAGTTCTTC
v_call: TRBV2; clone_size: NA; j_call: TRBJ1-1; d_call: TRBD1; cdr3_aa: CASSLGTGNTEAFF; cdr3_nt: TGTGCCAGCAGCCTTGGGACAGGGAACACTGAAGCTTTCTTT
v_call: TRBV27; clone_size: NA; j_call: TRBJ1-4; d_call: NA; cdr3_aa: CASSLSGVSEKLFF; cdr3_nt: TGTGCCAGCAGTTTATCAGGGGTCAGTGAAAAACTGTTTTTT
v_call: TRBV2; clone_size: NA; j_call: TRBJ1-4; d_call: TRBD1; cdr3_aa: CASTQQGVGEKLFF; cdr3_nt: TGTGCCAGCACCCAACAGGGGGTGGGTGAAAAACTGTTTTTT
v_call: TRBV28; clone_size: few; j_call: TRBJ2-7; d_call: NA; cdr3_aa: CASKVVGRTSYEQYF; cdr3_nt: TGTGCCAGCAAGGTGGTCGGGCGAACATCCTACGAGCAGTACTTC
v_call: TRBV6-5; clone_size: NA; j_call: TRBJ1-2; d_call: NA; cdr3_aa: CASSYSREPGYTF; cdr3_nt: TGTGCCAGCAGTTACTCGCGGGAGCCCGGCTACACCTTC
v_call: TRBV19; clone_size: NA; j_call: TRBJ2-5; d_call: NA; cdr3_aa: CASSAPGLPETQYF; cdr3_nt: TGTGCCAGTAGTGCCCCGGGACTTCCAGAGACCCAGTACTTC